This T cell receptor beta chain was retrieved from a study of breast tumors, draining lymph nodes, adjacent tissues. TCRdb fed the multiplex PCR reads into MiXCR, producing one record per CDR3 protein. Found here are 250,000 or so distinct CDR3 sequences, 30% to 35% of them singletons; the top ten hold approximately 1%. Breast cancer patients provided tissue from their axillary draining lymph nodes. Notes on the study in general: Tumor and nontumor repertoires were significantly more similar in luminal-like than in basal-like breast cancer.

Ten or more counts support this clonotype. Its antigen is unknown. This CDR3 is 15 amino acids long. The V and J ends lost 6 bases and 7 bases respectively, with 16 bases between them. Specimen: axillary lymph node tissue. This chain links TRBV12-3 or TRBV12-4 with TRBJ1-6, with D hard to call. The sequence came from a female donor with breast cancer. Some clones in this sample may be carry-over from other donors' samples. CDR3 residues: CASSPARQENSPLHF. The DNA for the CDR3 is TGTGCCAGCAGCCCTGCTCGTCAGGAGAATTCACCCCTCCACTTT.